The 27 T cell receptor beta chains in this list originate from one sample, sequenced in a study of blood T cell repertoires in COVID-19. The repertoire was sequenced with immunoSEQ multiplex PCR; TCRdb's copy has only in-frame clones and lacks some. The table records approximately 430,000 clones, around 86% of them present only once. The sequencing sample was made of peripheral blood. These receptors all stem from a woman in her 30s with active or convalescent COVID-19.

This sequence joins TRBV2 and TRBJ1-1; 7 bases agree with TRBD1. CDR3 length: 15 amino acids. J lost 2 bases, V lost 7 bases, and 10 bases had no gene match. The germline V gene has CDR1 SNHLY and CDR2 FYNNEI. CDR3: CASIPSTGTNTEAFF. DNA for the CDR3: TGTGCCAGCATTCCTTCGACAGGGACCAACACTGAAGCTTTCTTT.

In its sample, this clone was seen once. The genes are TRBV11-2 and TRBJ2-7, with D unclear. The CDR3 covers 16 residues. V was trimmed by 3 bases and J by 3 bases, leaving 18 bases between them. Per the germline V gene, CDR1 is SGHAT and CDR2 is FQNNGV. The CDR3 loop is CASSLTDPASGYEQYF. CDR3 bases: TGTGCCAGCAGCTTGACTGATCCGGCGTCGGGCTACGAGCAGTACTTC.

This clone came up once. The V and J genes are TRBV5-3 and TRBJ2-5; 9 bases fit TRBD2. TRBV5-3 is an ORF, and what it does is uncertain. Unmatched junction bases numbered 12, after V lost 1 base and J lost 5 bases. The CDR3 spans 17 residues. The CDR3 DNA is TGTGCCAGAAGCTTGTTGGGACTAGCAAGGGGGACGGAGACCCAGTACTTC. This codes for CARSLLGLARGTETQYF.

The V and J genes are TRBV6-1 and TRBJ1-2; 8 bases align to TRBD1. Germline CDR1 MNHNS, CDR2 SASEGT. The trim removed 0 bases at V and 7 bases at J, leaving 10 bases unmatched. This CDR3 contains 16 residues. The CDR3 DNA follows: TGTGCCAGCAGTGAAGCCTATAAACGGACAGGGCTTGGCTACACCTTC. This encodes CASSEAYKRTGLGYTF.

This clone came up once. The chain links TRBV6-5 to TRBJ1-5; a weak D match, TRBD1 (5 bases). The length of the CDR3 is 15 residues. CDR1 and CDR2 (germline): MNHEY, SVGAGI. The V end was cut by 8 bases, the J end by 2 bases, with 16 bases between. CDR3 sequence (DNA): TGTGCCAGCCTACGGGGGATAGAAGGCAATCAGCCCCAGCATTTT. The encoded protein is CASLRGIEGNQPQHF.

CDR3 protein: CASKPTTGANTEAFF. DNA of the CDR3: TGTGCCAGCAAGCCCACGACAGGGGCGAACACTGAAGCTTTCTTT. J is TRBJ1-1 and V is TRBV6-5; 8 bases align to TRBD1. Germline V gene lookup returns CDR1 MNHEY and CDR2 SVGAGI. The CDR3 has 15 amino acids. The trim removed 7 bases at V and 1 base at J, leaving 8 bases unmatched.

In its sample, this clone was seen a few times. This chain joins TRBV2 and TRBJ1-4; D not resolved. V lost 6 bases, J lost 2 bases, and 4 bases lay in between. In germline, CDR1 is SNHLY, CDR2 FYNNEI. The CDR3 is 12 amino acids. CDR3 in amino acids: CASRQTNEKLFF. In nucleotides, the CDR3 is TGTGCCAGCAGACAGACTAATGAAAAACTGTTTTTT.

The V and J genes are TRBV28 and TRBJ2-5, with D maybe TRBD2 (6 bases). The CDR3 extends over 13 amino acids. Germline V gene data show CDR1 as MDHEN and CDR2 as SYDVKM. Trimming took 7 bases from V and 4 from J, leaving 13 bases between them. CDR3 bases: TGTGCCAGCATCCCCAGCGGGCGAGAGACCCAGTACTTC. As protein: CASIPSGRETQYF.

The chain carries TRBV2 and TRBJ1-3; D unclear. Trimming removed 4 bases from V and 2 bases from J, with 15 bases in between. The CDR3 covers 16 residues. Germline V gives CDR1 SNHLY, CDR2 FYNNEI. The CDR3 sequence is CASSVEGRATGNTIYF. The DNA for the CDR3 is TGTGCCAGCAGTGTCGAAGGGAGGGCGACTGGAAACACCATATATTTT. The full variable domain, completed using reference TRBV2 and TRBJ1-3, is EPEVTQTPSHQVTQMGQEVILRCVPISNHLYFYWYRQILGQKVEFLVSFYNNEISEKSEIFDDQFSVERPDGSNFTLKIRSTKLEDSAMYFCASSVEGRATGNTIYFGEGSWLTVV.

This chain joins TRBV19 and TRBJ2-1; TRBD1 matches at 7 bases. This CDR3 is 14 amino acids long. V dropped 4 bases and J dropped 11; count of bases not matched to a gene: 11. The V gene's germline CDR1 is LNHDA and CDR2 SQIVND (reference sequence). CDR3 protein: CASSKDRIEAQQFF. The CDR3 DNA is TGTGCCAGTAGTAAGGACAGGATAGAGGCCCAGCAGTTCTTC.

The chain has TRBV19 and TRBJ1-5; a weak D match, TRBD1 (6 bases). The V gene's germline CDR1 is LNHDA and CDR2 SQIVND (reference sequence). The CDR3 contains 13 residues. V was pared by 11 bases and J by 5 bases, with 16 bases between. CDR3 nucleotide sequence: TGTGCCTCACGGATACAGGGCGATCAGCCCCAGCATTTT. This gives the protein CASRIQGDQPQHF.

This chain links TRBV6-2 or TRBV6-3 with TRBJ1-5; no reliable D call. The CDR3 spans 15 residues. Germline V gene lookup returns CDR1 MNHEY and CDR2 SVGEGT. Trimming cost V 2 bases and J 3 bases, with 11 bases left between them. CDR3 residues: CASSYLGGFNQPQHF. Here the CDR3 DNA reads TGTGCCAGCAGTTACCTCGGCGGATTCAATCAGCCCCAGCATTTT.

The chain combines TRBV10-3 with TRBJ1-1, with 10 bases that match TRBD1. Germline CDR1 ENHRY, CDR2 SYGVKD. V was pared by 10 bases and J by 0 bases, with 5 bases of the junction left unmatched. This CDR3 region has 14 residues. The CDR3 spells CATGQGGVNTEAFF. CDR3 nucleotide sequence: TGTGCCACAGGACAGGGGGGAGTGAACACTGAAGCTTTCTTT.

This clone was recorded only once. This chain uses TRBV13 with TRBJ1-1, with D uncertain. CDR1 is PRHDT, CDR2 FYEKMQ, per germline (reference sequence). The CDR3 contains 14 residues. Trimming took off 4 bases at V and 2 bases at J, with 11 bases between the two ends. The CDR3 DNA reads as TGTGCCAGCAGCTCTCCCAGATTCAACACTGAAGCTTTCTTT. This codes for CASSSPRFNTEAFF.

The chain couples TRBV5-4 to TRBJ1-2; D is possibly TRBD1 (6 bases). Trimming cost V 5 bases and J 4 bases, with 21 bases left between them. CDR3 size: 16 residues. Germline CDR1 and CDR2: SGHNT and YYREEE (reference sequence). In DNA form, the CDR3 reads TGTGCCAGCAGTGGGGGGGCTTTTGACAGGATCTATGGCTACACCTTC. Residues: CASSGGAFDRIYGYTF. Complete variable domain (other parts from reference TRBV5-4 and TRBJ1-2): ETGVTQSPTHLIKTRGQQVTLRCSSQSGHNTVSWYQQALGQGPQFIFQYYREEENGRGNFPPRFSGLQFPNYSSELNVNALELDDSALYLCASSGGAFDRIYGYTFGSGTRLTVV.

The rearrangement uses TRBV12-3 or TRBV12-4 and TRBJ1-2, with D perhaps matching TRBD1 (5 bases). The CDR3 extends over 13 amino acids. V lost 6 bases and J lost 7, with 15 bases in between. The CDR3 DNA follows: TGTGCCAGCAGCCCACGGGGACTTCTTGGCTACACCTTC. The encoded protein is CASSPRGLLGYTF.

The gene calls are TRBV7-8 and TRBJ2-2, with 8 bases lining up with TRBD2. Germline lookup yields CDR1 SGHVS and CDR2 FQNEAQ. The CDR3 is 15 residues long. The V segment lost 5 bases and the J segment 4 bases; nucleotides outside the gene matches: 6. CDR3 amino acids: CASSPSLAGTGELFF. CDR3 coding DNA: TGTGCCAGCAGCCCCAGTCTAGCGGGCACCGGGGAGCTGTTTTTT.

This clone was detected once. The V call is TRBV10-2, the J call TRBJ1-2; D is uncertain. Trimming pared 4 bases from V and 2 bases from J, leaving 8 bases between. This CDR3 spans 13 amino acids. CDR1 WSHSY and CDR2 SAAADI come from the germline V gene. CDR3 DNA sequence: TGCGCCAGCAGTGTCGGAGAAAACTATGGCTACACCTTC. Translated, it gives CASSVGENYGYTF.

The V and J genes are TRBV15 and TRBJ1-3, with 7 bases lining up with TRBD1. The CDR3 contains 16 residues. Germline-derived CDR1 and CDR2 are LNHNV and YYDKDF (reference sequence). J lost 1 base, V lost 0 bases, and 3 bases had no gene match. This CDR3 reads CATSREGTASGNTIYF. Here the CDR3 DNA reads TGTGCCACCAGCAGAGAAGGGACAGCGTCTGGAAACACCATATATTTT.

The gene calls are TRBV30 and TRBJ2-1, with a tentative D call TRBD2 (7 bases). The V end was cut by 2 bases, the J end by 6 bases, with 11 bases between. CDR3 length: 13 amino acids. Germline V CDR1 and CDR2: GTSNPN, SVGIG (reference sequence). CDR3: CAWSKGGSNEQFF. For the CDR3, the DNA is TGTGCCTGGAGTAAGGGGGGGTCCAATGAGCAGTTCTTC.

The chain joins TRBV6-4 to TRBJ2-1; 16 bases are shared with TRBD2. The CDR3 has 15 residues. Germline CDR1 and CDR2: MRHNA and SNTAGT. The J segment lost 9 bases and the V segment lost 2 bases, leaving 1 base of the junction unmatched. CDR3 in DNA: TGTGCCAGCAGTGACGGGACTAGCGGGAGGGGTGAGCAGTTCTTC. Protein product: CASSDGTSGRGEQFF.

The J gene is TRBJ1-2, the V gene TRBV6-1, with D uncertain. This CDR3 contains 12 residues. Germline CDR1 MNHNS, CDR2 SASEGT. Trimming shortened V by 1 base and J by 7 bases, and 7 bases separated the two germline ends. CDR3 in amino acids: CASSEGEFGYTF. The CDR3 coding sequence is TGTGCCAGCAGTGAAGGGGAGTTTGGCTACACCTTC.

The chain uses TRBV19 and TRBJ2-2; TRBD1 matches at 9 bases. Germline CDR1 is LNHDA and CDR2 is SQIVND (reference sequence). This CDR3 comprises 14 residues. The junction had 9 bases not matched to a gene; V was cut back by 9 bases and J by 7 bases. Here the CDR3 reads CASRGTGRYGELFF. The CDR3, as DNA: TGTGCCAGCAGGGGGACAGGGCGTTACGGGGAGCTGTTTTTT.

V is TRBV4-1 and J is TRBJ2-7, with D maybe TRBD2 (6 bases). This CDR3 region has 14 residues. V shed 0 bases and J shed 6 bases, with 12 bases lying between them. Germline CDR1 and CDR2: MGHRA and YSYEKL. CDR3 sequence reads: CASSQERQGGEQYF. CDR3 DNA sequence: TGCGCCAGCAGCCAAGAGAGGCAGGGAGGCGAGCAGTACTTC.

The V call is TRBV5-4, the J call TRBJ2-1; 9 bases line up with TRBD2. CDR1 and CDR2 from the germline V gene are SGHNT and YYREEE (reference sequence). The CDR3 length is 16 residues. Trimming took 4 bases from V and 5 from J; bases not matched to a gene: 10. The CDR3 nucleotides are TGTGCCAGCAGCCGCCCGAGCGGGGGGCATAACAATGAGCAGTTCTTC. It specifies CASSRPSGGHNNEQFF. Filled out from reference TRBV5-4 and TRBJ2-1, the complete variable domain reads ETGVTQSPTHLIKTRGQQVTLRCSSQSGHNTVSWYQQALGQGPQFIFQYYREEENGRGNFPPRFSGLQFPNYSSELNVNALELDDSALYLCASSRPSGGHNNEQFFGPGTRLTVL.

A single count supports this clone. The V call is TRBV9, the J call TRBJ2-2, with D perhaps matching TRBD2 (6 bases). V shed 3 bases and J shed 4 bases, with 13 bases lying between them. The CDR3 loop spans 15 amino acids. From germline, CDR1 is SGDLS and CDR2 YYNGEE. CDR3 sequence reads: CASSDRLVVTGELFF. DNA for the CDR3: TGTGCCAGCAGCGATCGACTAGTAGTCACCGGGGAGCTGTTTTTT. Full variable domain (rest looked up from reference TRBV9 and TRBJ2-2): DSGVTQTPKHLITATGQRVTLRCSPRSGDLSVYWYQQSLDQGLQFLIQYYNGEERAKGNILERFSAQQFPDLHSELNLSSLELGDSALYFCASSDRLVVTGELFFGEGSRLTVL.

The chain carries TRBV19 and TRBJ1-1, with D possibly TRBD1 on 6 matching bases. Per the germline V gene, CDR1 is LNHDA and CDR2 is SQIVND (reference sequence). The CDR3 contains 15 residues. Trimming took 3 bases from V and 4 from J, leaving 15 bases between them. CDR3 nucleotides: TGTGCCAGTAGTATTAGCAGGGGCTCAGGCACTGAAGCTTTCTTT. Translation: CASSISRGSGTEAFF.